This TCR beta chain comes out of a study of Ad26.COV2.S vaccination and SARS-CoV-2 variants. Study-wide results and limits: Individuals receiving vaccine had higher spike-specific TCR breadth than placebo recipients did. Reportedly, spike-specific CD8+ and CD4+ T cell responses achieved substantial breadth once vaccination had taken place. Non-spike TCR breadth did not differ much between vaccine and placebo recipients. There was a possibility that the TCR breadth and depth analyses underestimated total T cell responses.

CDR3 length: 16 residues. The germline V gene encodes CDR1 LGHNA and CDR2 YSLEER. The V and J ends lost 0 bases and 5 bases, in that order; junction bases with no gene match: 8. Profiled with immunoSEQ multiplex PCR; TCRdb holds only in-frame clones, not every one. The sample yields under 150,000 clones, 86% seen once. In this sample, this clone turned up a few times. What it binds is not known. The receptor was isolated from a human donor who had recovered from COVID-19. This chain joins TRBV4-3 and TRBJ2-7, with 9 nucleotides matching TRBD2. The material was peripheral blood, obtained after recovery from COVID-19. The CDR3 DNA sequence: TGCGCCAGCAGCCAAGATAGGGCAGCGGGGGGCAACGAGCAGTACTTC. It yields the protein CASSQDRAAGGNEQYF.